A selection of T cell receptor beta chains follows, all from one sample in a study of T cell repertoires in ileal Crohn's disease. TCRdb's table, derived via immunoSEQ multiplex PCR, lists solely in-frame clones and lacks some. Of 9,500 to 13,000 clones in the sample, about three quarters were seen once. The sample was ileal tissue. The receptor source for this set is an adult with Crohn's disease. CDR3s include the opening cysteine and the closing phenylalanine or tryptophan. Each record gives: clone size, D gene, J gene, V gene, CDR3 DNA, CDR3 protein. A D gene is named only where the DNA matches it firmly. Some rows mark clone size as missing; the rest say once, few, many or name a class of expanded clone.

clone size: .; D gene: .; J gene: TRBJ2-2; V gene: TRBV4-1; CDR3 DNA: TGCGCCAGCAGCCCGAGCGGCGGCACCGGGGAGCTGTTTTTT; CDR3 protein: CASSPSGGTGELFF
clone size: .; D gene: TRBD2; J gene: TRBJ2-1; V gene: TRBV7-3; CDR3 DNA: TGTGCCAGCAGCACCACGGGGGGTACTTCCTACAATGAGCAGTTCTTC; CDR3 protein: CASSTTGGTSYNEQFF
clone size: .; D gene: TRBD1; J gene: TRBJ1-1; V gene: TRBV7-2; CDR3 DNA: TGTGCCAGCAGCTTAGGTCAGGGGGGGAACACTGAAGCTTTCTTT; CDR3 protein: CASSLGQGGNTEAFF
clone size: few; D gene: .; J gene: TRBJ1-4; V gene: TRBV11-3; CDR3 DNA: TGTGCCAGCAGCTTAGGGGACTCCACAACTAATGAAAAACTGTTTTTT; CDR3 protein: CASSLGDSTTNEKLFF
clone size: .; D gene: TRBD2; J gene: TRBJ2-7; V gene: TRBV2; CDR3 DNA: TGTGCCAGCAGTGAATTTGGCGGGGGGTCCTACTACGAGCAGTACTTC; CDR3 protein: CASSEFGGGSYYEQYF
clone size: .; D gene: .; J gene: TRBJ2-1; V gene: TRBV27; CDR3 DNA: TGTGCCAGCAGTTTAGGGCCAGGGAGGAATGAGCAGTTCTTC; CDR3 protein: CASSLGPGRNEQFF
clone size: .; D gene: TRBD2; J gene: TRBJ2-2; V gene: TRBV5-1; CDR3 DNA: TGCGCCAGCAGCCCAAGGACTAGCGGGGGGGCCTTGGCCGGGGAGCTGTTTTTT; CDR3 protein: CASSPRTSGGALAGELFF
clone size: .; D gene: .; J gene: TRBJ1-5; V gene: TRBV6-4; CDR3 DNA: TGTGCCAGCAGTGACGGGGAGAGGCAGCCCCAGCATTTT; CDR3 protein: CASSDGERQPQHF
clone size: .; D gene: .; J gene: TRBJ2-3; V gene: TRBV11-3; CDR3 DNA: TGTGCCAGCAGCGTCTTGAGCACAGATACGCAGTATTTT; CDR3 protein: CASSVLSTDTQYF
clone size: .; D gene: .; J gene: TRBJ1-2; V gene: TRBV28; CDR3 DNA: TGTGCCATCGGAGACAGTCACCCGCGGTACACCTTC; CDR3 protein: CAIGDSHPRYTF
clone size: few; D gene: .; J gene: TRBJ2-7; V gene: TRBV19; CDR3 DNA: TGTGCCAGTAGTGGCCTTGGCAGTTTCTCCTACGAGCAGTACTTC; CDR3 protein: CASSGLGSFSYEQYF
clone size: few; D gene: TRBD1; J gene: TRBJ1-2; V gene: TRBV6-5; CDR3 DNA: TGTGCCAGCAGTTACCGGGGACAGGGAAACTATGGCTACACCTTC; CDR3 protein: CASSYRGQGNYGYTF
clone size: once; D gene: TRBD2; J gene: TRBJ2-1; V gene: TRBV7-3; CDR3 DNA: TGTGCCAGCAGCTCACTAGCGGGGGGTAACAATGAGCAGTTCTTC; CDR3 protein: CASSSLAGGNNEQFF
clone size: .; D gene: .; J gene: TRBJ2-2; V gene: TRBV7-6; CDR3 DNA: TGTGCCAGCAGCTTAGACTCCCGGAACACCGGGGAGCTGTTTTTT; CDR3 protein: CASSLDSRNTGELFF
clone size: .; D gene: .; J gene: TRBJ2-7; V gene: TRBV6-1; CDR3 DNA: TGTGCCAGCAGTATCGGGGATACCTACGAGCAGTACTTC; CDR3 protein: CASSIGDTYEQYF
clone size: .; D gene: TRBD1; J gene: TRBJ1-1; V gene: TRBV7-2; CDR3 DNA: TGTGCCAGCAGCACCTCTAGACAGGGGAACACTGAAGCTTTCTTT; CDR3 protein: CASSTSRQGNTEAFF